Below are 18 T cell receptor beta chains sequenced from a single sample in a study of radiation and T cells in renal cell carcinoma. Described time point: blood 4 weeks post-SBRT, at nephrectomy. This sample's treatment: 15 Gy SBRT to primary tumor, nephrectomy 4 weeks later. Here immunoSEQ multiplex PCR was the method, and the copy in TCRdb shows in-frame clones only, minus some. The table lists about 90,000 clones, around 81% of them singletons. Sample: blood, taken from a patient whose treatment included radiotherapy and nephrectomy. All receptors come from a man aged 50-59 years with renal cell carcinoma.

The rearrangement uses TRBV5-1 and TRBJ1-2; 9 nucleotides match TRBD1. Per germline, CDR1 SGHRS and CDR2 YFSETQ. V dropped 4 bases and J dropped 2; count of bases not matched to a gene: 3. The CDR3 length is 14 residues. The CDR3 is CASSMGTGNYGYTF. DNA of the CDR3: TGCGCCAGCAGCATGGGGACAGGGAACTATGGCTACACCTTC.

The rearrangement links TRBV19 to TRBJ1-1, with 10 nucleotides matching TRBD1. J was trimmed by 2 bases and V by 6 bases; bases with no gene match: 6. The germline CDR1 and CDR2 sequences are LNHDA and SQIVND (reference sequence). CDR3 length: 15 residues. The CDR3 DNA sequence: TGTGCCAGTAGAGGGACAGGGGAGTTCAACACTGAAGCTTTCTTT. This encodes CASRGTGEFNTEAFF.

The sample holds one count of this clone. This rearrangement joins TRBV4-2 to TRBJ2-5; D gene ambiguous. The CDR3 has 14 amino acids. V dropped 1 base and J dropped 3 bases, with 9 bases sitting between them. Germline V gives CDR1 LGHNA, CDR2 YNFKEQ. The CDR3: CASSQGVGKETQYF. The DNA for the CDR3 is TGTGCCAGCAGCCAAGGGGTAGGGAAAGAGACCCAGTACTTC.

J is TRBJ1-6 and V is TRBV2, with D possibly matching TRBD1 (5 bases). CDR1 is SNHLY, CDR2 FYNNEI, per germline. The V gene lost 6 bases and the J gene lost 10 bases, with 19 bases spanning the gap. This CDR3 contains 15 residues. In DNA form, the CDR3 reads TGTGCCAGCAGAGCAACCGGGACCACCGGGTCACCCCTCCACTTT. It yields the protein CASRATGTTGSPLHF.

This chain joins TRBV5-1 and TRBJ2-1; no firm D call. Per germline, CDR1 SGHRS and CDR2 YFSETQ. The length of the CDR3 is 14 residues. Trimming took 0 bases from V and 8 from J, leaving 12 bases between them. The CDR3 DNA sequence: TGCGCCAGCAGCTTGGAGCGACCTCCCCATGAGCAGTTCTTC. This translates into CASSLERPPHEQFF. Based on the CDR3 plus reference TRBV5-1 and TRBJ2-1, the full variable domain is KAGVTQTPRYLIKTRGQQVTLSCSPISGHRSVSWYQQTPGQGLQFLFEYFSETQRNKGNFPGRFSGRQFSNSRSEMNVSTLELGDSALYLCASSLERPPHEQFFGPGTRLTVL.

V usage is TRBV18 and J usage is TRBJ2-2; D possibly matches TRBD1 or TRBD2 (5 bases each). This CDR3 has 13 amino acids. Per germline, CDR1 KGHSH and CDR2 LQKENI. The V and J ends lost 1 base and 7 bases respectively, with 7 bases between them. The CDR3, as DNA: TGTGCCAGCTCACCACAGGGGAGCGGGGAGCTGTTTTTT. The encoded protein is CASSPQGSGELFF.

The V gene is TRBV2, the J gene TRBJ2-3, with 11 bases lining up with TRBD2. The CDR3 contains 13 residues. Germline CDR1 is SNHLY and CDR2 is FYNNEI. Trimming at V came to 7 bases and at J to 5 bases, leaving 2 bases not matched to a gene. The CDR3 loop is CASTGLAGDTQYF. CDR3 sequence (DNA): TGTGCCAGCACAGGACTAGCGGGAGATACGCAGTATTTT.

CDR3 protein: CASSGEGLGNTIYF. The CDR3 DNA reads TGTGCCAGCAGTGGGGAGGGGCTGGGAAACACCATATATTTT. The rearrangement links TRBV28 to TRBJ1-3; a weak D match, TRBD1 (5 bases). The CDR3 is 14 residues long. From germline, CDR1 is MDHEN and CDR2 SYDVKM. Trimming shortened V by 5 bases and J by 4 bases, and 12 bases separated the two germline ends.

The V and J genes are TRBV27 and TRBJ2-7; a weak D match, TRBD2 (5 bases). Germline V lookup: CDR1 MNHEY, CDR2 SMNVEV (reference sequence). The CDR3 contains 15 residues. Trimming shortened V by 2 bases and J by 6 bases, and 17 bases separated the two germline ends. The CDR3 loop is CASSLADSYPIEQYF. In DNA, the CDR3 is TGTGCCAGCAGTTTAGCGGACTCTTACCCCATCGAGCAGTACTTC.

V usage is TRBV19 and J usage is TRBJ1-5; a possible D gene is TRBD1 (6 bases). Germline lookup yields CDR1 LNHDA and CDR2 SQIVND (reference sequence). The CDR3 length is 14 residues. V shed 10 bases and J shed 12 bases, with 25 bases lying between them. The CDR3 is CATYSNRAREGQHF. DNA of the CDR3: TGTGCCACCTATTCGAACAGGGCCCGGGAGGGCCAGCATTTT.

The CDR3 sequence: CATDGGGGTGELFF. The CDR3 DNA is TGTGCTACGGACGGTGGGGGCGGCACCGGGGAGCTGTTTTTT. The V gene is TRBV30, the J gene TRBJ2-2; D possibly corresponds to TRBD1 (6 bases). Germline lookup yields CDR1 GTSNPN and CDR2 SVGIG (reference sequence). This CDR3 has 14 amino acids.

This clone was detected only once. The chain recombines TRBV6-1 with TRBJ2-1; no clear D gene. The CDR3 covers 12 residues. Trimming shortened V by 3 bases and J by 10 bases, and 10 bases separated the two germline ends. In germline, CDR1 is MNHNS, CDR2 SASEGT. This CDR3 reads CASSDHKGEQFF. In nucleotides, the CDR3 is TGTGCCAGCAGTGATCATAAAGGGGAGCAGTTCTTC.

V is TRBV4-1 and J is TRBJ1-5, with 9 nucleotides matching TRBD1. Germline CDR1 is MGHRA and CDR2 is YSYEKL. V was clipped by 4 bases and J by 8 bases; unmatched bases: 6. The CDR3 covers 14 residues. CDR3 in amino acids: CASSPWDREEPQHF. The CDR3 nucleotides read TGCGCCAGCAGCCCGTGGGACAGGGAAGAGCCCCAGCATTTT.

V usage is TRBV19 and J usage is TRBJ1-2, with D maybe TRBD1 (6 bases). This CDR3 is 15 amino acids long. Trimming removed 0 bases at V and 4 bases at J, with 12 bases between. Germline V gene lookup returns CDR1 LNHDA and CDR2 SQIVND (reference sequence). CDR3 DNA sequence: TGTGCCAGTAGTATAGAGTCTACAGGGACCTATGGCTACACCTTC. The encoded protein is CASSIESTGTYGYTF.

The gene calls are TRBV27 and TRBJ2-7, with 9 bases identical to TRBD1. With 3 bases clipped from V and 4 bases from J, the junction kept 7 bases outside the gene matches. CDR3 length equals 15 residues. Per the germline V gene, CDR1 is MNHEY and CDR2 is SMNVEV (reference sequence). CDR3 bases: TGTGCCAGCAGTTTTCAACCCGGGACAGGGTACGAGCAGTACTTC. Amino acid sequence: CASSFQPGTGYEQYF.

There are a few counts of this clone. The chain has TRBV28 and TRBJ2-4, with TRBD1 as a possible D gene (6 bases). The ends were cut back, 4 bases at V and 0 bases at J, with 13 bases in the middle. The CDR3 has 16 residues. Germline-derived CDR1 and CDR2 are MDHEN and SYDVKM. The CDR3 DNA reads TGTGCCAGCAGTTCGGCAGGGGACCTAGCCAAAAACATTCAGTACTTC. This encodes CASSSAGDLAKNIQYF.

The V and J genes are TRBV27 and TRBJ1-4, with 7 bases aligning to TRBD1. This CDR3 has 14 residues. Germline CDR1 reads MNHEY; CDR2 reads SMNVEV (reference sequence). After removal of 11 bases from V and 5 bases from J, the junction contained 11 bases not matched to a gene. The CDR3 loop is CAAGGSSSNEKLFF. CDR3 bases: TGTGCCGCAGGGGGGAGCAGCTCGAATGAAAAACTGTTTTTT.

This chain joins TRBV6-1 and TRBJ2-3; D not certain. This CDR3 region has 13 residues. Trimming took 6 bases from V and 1 from J, leaving 8 bases between them. Germline assignment: CDR1 MNHNS and CDR2 SASEGT. In DNA, the CDR3 is TGTGCCAGCAGCTACTATCGCACAGATACGCAGTATTTT. Encoded protein: CASSYYRTDTQYF.